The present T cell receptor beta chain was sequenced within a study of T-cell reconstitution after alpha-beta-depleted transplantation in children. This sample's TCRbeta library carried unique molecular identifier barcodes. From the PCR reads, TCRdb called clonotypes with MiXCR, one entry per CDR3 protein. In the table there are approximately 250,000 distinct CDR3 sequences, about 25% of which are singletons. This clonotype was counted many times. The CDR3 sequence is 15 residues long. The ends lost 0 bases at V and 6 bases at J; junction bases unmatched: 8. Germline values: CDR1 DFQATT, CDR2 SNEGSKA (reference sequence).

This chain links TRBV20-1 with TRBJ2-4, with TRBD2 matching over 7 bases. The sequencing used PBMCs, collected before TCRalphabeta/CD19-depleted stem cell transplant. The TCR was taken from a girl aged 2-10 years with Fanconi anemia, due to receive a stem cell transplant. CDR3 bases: TGCAGTGCTAGAGATCCAAGCGGGGCGCTAAACATTCAGTACTTC. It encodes CSARDPSGALNIQYF.